A selection of T cell receptor beta chains follows, all from one sample in a study of blood T cell repertoires in COVID-19. Clones were read by immunoSEQ multiplex PCR, and TCRdb kept only the in-frame ones, dropping some. The table shows about 260,000 clones, with around 87% occurring only once. The sequencing sample was made of peripheral blood. Source of these receptors: a woman aged 45-65 years with acute or convalescent COVID-19. Each CDR3 is given with its conserved first and last residue. Each record gives: V gene, D gene, CDR3 protein. The D gene is left open where the match is weak.

V: TRBV7-9
D: -
CDR3: CASGEFKGRGARGYTF

V: TRBV2
D: -
CDR3: CASGGGSSNYGYTF

V: TRBV29-1
D: -
CDR3: CSAGGPYEQYF

V: TRBV19
D: TRBD2
CDR3: CASSMPQGGNYEQYF

V: TRBV2
D: TRBD1
CDR3: CASSSPGQGVSTQYF

V: TRBV18
D: TRBD1
CDR3: CASSPGVPDRVSNQPQHF

V: TRBV2
D: TRBD1
CDR3: CASQGAGNTIYF

V: TRBV5-6
D: -
CDR3: CASSPRVGNQPQHF

V: TRBV18
D: TRBD2
CDR3: CASSPTREGRNEQFF

V: TRBV7-2
D: TRBD1
CDR3: CASSPGQANTEAFF

V: TRBV28
D: -
CDR3: CASSSRQEIVSYNEQFF

V: TRBV6-1
D: -
CDR3: CASSEKRAGAWEKLFF

V: TRBV28
D: TRBD1
CDR3: CASTWTGLNQPQHF